This T cell receptor (beta chain) was sequenced in a study of T cells after posttransplantation cyclophosphamide. Whole-study findings and limits: After PTCy, TRB diversity resembled that of CNI/methotrexate controls. Blood and skin or GI T cell repertoires showed limited TRB overlap.

Clones were read by immunoSEQ multiplex PCR, and TCRdb kept only the in-frame ones, dropping some. The table records roughly 13,000 clones, around four fifths of them present only once. A word on this clone: Its target is not known.

Peripheral blood was collected from the related graft donor on the marrow donation day. This CDR3 has 14 residues. The germline V gene encodes CDR1 MGHRA and CDR2 YSYEKL. J gave up 7 bases and V 4 bases, and 7 bases lay outside the gene matches. The chain recombines TRBV4-1 with TRBJ1-5; 7 nucleotides agree with TRBD1. The sample taken for sequencing was memory CD4+ T cells sorted from PBMCs. The clonotype comes from a man aged 50-59 years. The CDR3 spells CASSLQGIGQPQHF. CDR3 sequence (DNA): TGCGCCAGCAGCCTACAGGGGATCGGCCAGCCCCAGCATTTT.